This entry concerns a single T cell receptor beta chain. Germline loops: CDR1 SNHLY, CDR2 FYNNEI. Deletions cut 7 bases from V and 0 bases from J, with 12 bases between. The CDR3 is made up of 14 amino acids. How the authors handled the data: Reference gene primer amplification gave estimated nucleated cell counts. Sequencing used immunoSEQ multiplex PCR; TCRdb keeps in-frame clones, though not all of them. V and J calls plus clone size are reproduced from that table; the DNA served to infer D and trimming. This sample yields about 200,000 clones, of which about four fifths are seen a single time; 7.5% belongs to the top ten. The sample belongs to a study of blood T cell repertoires in COVID-19. Adults between roughly 18 and 95 years of age took part from about two dozen US areas. Each participant's cohort was designated according to participant-reported clinical history. Two consecutive negative NP/OP PCR tests, clearance, or resolved symptoms defined Cohort 3 recovery.

The TCR was taken from a man in his forties who had recovered from COVID-19. Sequenced input: PBMCs or T cells enriched from blood (not recorded which). V and J are TRBV2 and TRBJ1-1; D possibly corresponds to TRBD1 (6 bases). The CDR3 DNA is TGTGCCAGCACCCCGACAGGCCTGAACACTGAAGCTTTCTTT. Translated, it gives CASTPTGLNTEAFF.